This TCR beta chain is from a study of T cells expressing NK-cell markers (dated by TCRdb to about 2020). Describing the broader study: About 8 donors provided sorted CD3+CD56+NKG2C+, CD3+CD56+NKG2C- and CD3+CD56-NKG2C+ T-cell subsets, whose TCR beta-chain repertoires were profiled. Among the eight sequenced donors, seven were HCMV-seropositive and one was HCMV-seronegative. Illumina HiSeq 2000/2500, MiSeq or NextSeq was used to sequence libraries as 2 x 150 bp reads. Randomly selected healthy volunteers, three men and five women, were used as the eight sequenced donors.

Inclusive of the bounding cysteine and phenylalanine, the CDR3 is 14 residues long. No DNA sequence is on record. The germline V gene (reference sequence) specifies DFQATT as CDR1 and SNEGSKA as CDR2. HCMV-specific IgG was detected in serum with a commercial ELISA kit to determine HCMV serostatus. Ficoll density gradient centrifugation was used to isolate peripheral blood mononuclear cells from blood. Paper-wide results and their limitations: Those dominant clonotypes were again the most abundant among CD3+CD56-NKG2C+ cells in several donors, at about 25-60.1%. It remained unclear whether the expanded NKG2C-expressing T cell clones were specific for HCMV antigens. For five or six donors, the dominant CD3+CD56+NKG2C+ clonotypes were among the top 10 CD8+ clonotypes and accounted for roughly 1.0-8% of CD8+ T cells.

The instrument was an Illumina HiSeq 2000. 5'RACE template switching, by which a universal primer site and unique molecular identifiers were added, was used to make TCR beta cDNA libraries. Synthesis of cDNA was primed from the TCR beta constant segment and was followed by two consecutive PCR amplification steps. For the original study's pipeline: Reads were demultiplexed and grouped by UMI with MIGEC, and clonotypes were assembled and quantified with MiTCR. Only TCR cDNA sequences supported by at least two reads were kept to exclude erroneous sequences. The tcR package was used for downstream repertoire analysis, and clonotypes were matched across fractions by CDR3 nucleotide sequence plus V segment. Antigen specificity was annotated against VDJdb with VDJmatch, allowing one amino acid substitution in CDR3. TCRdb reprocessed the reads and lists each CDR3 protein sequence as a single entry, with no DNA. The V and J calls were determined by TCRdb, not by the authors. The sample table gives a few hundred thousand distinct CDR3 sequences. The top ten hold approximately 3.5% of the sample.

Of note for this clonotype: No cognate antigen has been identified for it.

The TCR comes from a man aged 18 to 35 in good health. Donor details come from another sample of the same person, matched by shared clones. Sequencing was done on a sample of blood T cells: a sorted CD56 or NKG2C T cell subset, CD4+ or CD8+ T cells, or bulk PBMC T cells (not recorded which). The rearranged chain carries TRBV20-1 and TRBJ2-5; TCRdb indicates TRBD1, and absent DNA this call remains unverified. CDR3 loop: CSAHRPGRAETQYF.